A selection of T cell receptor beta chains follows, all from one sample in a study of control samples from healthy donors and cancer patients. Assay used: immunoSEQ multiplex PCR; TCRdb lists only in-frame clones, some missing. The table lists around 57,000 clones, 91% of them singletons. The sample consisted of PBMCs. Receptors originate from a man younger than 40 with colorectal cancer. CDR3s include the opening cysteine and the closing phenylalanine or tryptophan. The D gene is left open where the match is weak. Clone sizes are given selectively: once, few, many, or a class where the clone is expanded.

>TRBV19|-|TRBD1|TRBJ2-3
TGTGCCAGTACCCCAAATGATGGACAGGCAGATACGCAGTATTTT
CASTPNDGQADTQYF
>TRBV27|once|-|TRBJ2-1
TGTGCCAGCCACTCAACCTGGGGTTCGAGCTACAATGAGCAGTTCTTC
CASHSTWGSSYNEQFF
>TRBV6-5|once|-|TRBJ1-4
TGTGCCAGCAGAACAGACCCTCGACGGGAAAAACTGTTTTTT
CASRTDPRREKLFF
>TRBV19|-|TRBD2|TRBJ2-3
TGTGCCAGTAGTATCTCTGGACTAGCGGTCCAAGGGGATACGCAGTATTTT
CASSISGLAVQGDTQYF
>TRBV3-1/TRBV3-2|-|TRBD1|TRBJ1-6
TGTGCCAGCAGACTACAGGGGGCGGATTCACCCCTCCACTTT
CASRLQGADSPLHF
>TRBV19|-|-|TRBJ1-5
TGTGCCAGTAGCAAGAAAAGCGACGGTAGCAATCAGCCCCAGCATTTT
CASSKKSDGSNQPQHF
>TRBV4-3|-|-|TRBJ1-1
TGCGCCAGCAGCCAAGAATTTGGGTCTGAAGCTTTCTTT
CASSQEFGSEAFF
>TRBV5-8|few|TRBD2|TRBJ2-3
TGTGCCAGCAGCTTGGTTTTCGCTAGCGGGGGAAGCACAGATACGCAGTATTTT
CASSLVFASGGSTDTQYF
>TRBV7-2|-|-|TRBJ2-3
TGTGCCAGCAGCACGAGCTTTGGCCAAGCATCGTTGACAGATACGCAGTATTTT
CASSTSFGQASLTDTQYF
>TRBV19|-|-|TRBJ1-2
TGTGCCAGTAGAAGGCGAGGGGAGGGCAGTGGCTACACCTTC
CASRRRGEGSGYTF
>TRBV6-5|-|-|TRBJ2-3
TGTGCCAGCGGAGGGGGCGCAGATACGCAGTATTTT
CASGGGADTQYF
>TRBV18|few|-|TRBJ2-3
TGTGCCAGCTCACCACCGGAAGCCGTCAGCTACCCTAAACTCACAGATACGCAGTATTTT
CASSPPEAVSYPKLTDTQYF
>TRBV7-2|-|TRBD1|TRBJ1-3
TGTGCCAGCAGCGCGAGACTACCGGGACAGGGAACTGGAAACACCATATATTTT
CASSARLPGQGTGNTIYF
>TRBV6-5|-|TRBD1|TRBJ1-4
TGTGCCAGCAGTTTGGACAGGGCCAATGAAAAACTGTTTTTT
CASSLDRANEKLFF
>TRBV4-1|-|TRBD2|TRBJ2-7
TGCGCCAGCAGCCAAGATGTACGGGGGGTCTACGCTTCTAGCTCCTACGAGCAGTACTTC
CASSQDVRGVYASSSYEQYF
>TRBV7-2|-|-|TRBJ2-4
TGTGCCAGCAGCTTAGTGCAGGGGAACATTCAGTACTTC
CASSLVQGNIQYF
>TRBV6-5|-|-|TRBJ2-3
TGTGCCAGTTCCTCCGGGGTGGCAGATACGCAGTATTTT
CASSSGVADTQYF